This T cell receptor beta chain was captured in a study of PD-L1 blockade in urothelial cancer. Study-wide background: Analysis of blood occurred 3 weeks (second dose) and 6 weeks after treatment start. Overall study results and limits: Those with durable benefit had larger increases in tumor-associated blood clones at 3 weeks.

Germline V CDR1 and CDR2: MGHRA, YSYEKL. With 2 bases removed from V and 2 bases from J, the gap between germline ends came to 10 bases. This CDR3 has 15 residues. Only in-frame clones appear in the TCRdb table, and some are missing; sequencing was by immunoSEQ multiplex PCR. The profile shows about 43,000 clones, 80% to 90% of them singletons. Time point in this sample: peripheral blood 6 weeks after treatment start. This clone occurred a few times. Its specificity is not known. The same CDR3 also results from other DNA sequences found in this sample. The TCR originated in a man aged 60 to 75 with urothelial cancer. This chain links TRBV4-1 with TRBJ1-3, with D uncertain. Sequenced material: PBMCs, taken around atezolizumab (anti-PD-L1) treatment. CDR3 amino acids: CASSQNTGAGNTIYF. For the CDR3, the DNA is TGCGCCAGCAGCCAAAACACTGGAGCTGGAAACACCATATATTTT.